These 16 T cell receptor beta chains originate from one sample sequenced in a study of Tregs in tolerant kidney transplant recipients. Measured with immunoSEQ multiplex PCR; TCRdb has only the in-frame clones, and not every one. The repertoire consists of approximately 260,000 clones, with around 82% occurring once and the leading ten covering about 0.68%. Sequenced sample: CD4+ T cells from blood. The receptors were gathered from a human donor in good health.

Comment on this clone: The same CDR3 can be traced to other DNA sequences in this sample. CDR3 DNA sequence: TGTGCCAGCAGCTTGGGATTAGGAGGGCTAGGAGAGCAGTACTTC. It specifies CASSLGLGGLGEQYF. The chain links TRBV7-2 to TRBJ2-7, with D tentatively TRBD2 (6 bases). CDR1 and CDR2 from the germline V gene are SGHTA and FQGNSA. V was clipped by 3 bases and J by 7 bases, with 19 bases between them. CDR3 size: 15 residues.

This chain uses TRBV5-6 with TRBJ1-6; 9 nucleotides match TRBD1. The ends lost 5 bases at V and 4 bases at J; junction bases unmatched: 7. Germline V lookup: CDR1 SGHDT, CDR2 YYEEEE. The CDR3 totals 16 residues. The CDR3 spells CASSHTGGPYNSPLHF. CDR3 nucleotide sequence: TGTGCCAGCAGTCACACAGGGGGCCCATATAATTCACCCCTCCACTTT.

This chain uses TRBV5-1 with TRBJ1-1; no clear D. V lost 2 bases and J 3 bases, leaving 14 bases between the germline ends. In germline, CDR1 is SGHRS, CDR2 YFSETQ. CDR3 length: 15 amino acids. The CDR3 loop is CASSFIGGRDTEAFF. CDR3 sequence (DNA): TGCGCCAGCAGCTTTATAGGAGGTCGGGACACTGAAGCTTTCTTT.

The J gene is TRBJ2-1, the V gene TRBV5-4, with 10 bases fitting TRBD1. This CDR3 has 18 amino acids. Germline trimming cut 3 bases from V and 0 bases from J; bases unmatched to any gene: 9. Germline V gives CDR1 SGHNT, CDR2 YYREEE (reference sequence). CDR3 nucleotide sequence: TGTGCCAGCAGCTCGTGGGGGGGACAGGGGAACTCCTACAATGAGCAGTTCTTC. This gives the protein CASSSWGGQGNSYNEQFF.

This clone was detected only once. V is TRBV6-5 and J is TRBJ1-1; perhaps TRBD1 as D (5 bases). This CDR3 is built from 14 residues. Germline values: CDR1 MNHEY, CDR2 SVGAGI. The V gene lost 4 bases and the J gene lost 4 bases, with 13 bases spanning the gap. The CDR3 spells CASSWAGVGTEAFF. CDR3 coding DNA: TGTGCCAGCAGTTGGGCGGGGGTTGGCACTGAAGCTTTCTTT.

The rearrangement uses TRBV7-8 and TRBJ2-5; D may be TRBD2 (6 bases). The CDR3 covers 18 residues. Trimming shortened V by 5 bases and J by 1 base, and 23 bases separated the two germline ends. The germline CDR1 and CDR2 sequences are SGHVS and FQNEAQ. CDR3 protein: CASSPPGGGVGPQETQYF. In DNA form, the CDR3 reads TGTGCCAGCAGCCCCCCCGGGGGTGGAGTGGGGCCCCAAGAGACCCAGTACTTC.

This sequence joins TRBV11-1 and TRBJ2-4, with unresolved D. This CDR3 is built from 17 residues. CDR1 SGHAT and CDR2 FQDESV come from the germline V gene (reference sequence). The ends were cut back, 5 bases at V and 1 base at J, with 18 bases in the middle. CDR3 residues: CASSHLGRSGAKNIQYF. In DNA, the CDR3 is TGTGCCAGCAGCCATCTCGGGCGGTCTGGGGCCAAAAACATTCAGTACTTC.

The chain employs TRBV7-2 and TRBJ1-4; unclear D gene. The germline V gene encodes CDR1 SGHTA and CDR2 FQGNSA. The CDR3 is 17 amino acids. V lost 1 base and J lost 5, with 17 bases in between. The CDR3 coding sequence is TGTGCCAGCAGCTTAGGGCCCCCTGGGCCGACGAATGAAAAACTGTTTTTT. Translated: CASSLGPPGPTNEKLFF.

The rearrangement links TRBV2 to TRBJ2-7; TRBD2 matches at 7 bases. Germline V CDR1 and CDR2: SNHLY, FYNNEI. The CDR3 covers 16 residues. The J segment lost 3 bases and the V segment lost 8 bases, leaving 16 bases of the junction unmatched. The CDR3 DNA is TGTGCCAGCCCTCCTGGACTAGTTGGAGGTCTCTACGAGCAGTACTTC. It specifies CASPPGLVGGLYEQYF.

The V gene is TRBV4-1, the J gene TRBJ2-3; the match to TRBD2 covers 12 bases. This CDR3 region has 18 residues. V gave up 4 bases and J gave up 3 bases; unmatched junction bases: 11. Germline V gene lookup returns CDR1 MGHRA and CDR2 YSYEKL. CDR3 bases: TGCGCCAGCAGCCTGAGGGGGTCCGGGACTAGCGGGACAGATACGCAGTATTTT. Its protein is CASSLRGSGTSGTDTQYF.

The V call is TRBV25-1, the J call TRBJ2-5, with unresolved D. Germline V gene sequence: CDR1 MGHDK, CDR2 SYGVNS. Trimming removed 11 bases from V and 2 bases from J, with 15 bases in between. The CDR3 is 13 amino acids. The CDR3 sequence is CASKWVGQETQYF. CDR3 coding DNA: TGTGCCTCTAAATGGGTTGGTCAAGAGACCCAGTACTTC.

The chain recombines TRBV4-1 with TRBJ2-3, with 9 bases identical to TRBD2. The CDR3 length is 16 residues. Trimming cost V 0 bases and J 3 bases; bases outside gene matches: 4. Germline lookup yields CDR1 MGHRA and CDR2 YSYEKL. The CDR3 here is CASSQDASGRTDTQYF. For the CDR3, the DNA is TGCGCCAGCAGCCAAGATGCGAGCGGGAGGACAGATACGCAGTATTTT.

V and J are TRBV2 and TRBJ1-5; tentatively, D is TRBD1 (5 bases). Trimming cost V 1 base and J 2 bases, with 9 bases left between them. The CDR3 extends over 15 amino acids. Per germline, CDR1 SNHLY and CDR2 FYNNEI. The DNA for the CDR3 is TGTGCCAGCAGTGAAGGGGGCTTTGGCAATCAGCCCCAGCATTTT. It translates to CASSEGGFGNQPQHF.

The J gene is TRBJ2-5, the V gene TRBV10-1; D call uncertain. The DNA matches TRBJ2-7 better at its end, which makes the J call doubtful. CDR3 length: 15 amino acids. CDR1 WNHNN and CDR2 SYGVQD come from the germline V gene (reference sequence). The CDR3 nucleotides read TGCGCCAGCAGTGAAGGCAGCTCCCGATCCTACGAGCAGTACTTC. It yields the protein CASSEGSSRSYEQYF.

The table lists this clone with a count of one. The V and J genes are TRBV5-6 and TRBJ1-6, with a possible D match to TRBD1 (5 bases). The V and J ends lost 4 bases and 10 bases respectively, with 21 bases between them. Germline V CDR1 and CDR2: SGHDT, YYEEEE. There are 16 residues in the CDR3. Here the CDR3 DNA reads TGTGCCAGCAGCCCCGCGAGGGAGGGGAGGGGATCACCCCTCCACTTT. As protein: CASSPAREGRGSPLHF.

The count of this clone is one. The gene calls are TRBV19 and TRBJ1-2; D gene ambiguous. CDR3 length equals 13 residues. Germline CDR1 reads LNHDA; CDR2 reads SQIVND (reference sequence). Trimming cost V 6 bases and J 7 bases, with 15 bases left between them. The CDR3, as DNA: TGTGCCAGTAGGACCGGGTTCCCCGGTGGCTACACCTTC. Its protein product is CASRTGFPGGYTF.